Listed here are 24 T cell receptor beta chains from one sample, sequenced in a study of T-cell memory formation after mild COVID-19. Via MiXCR, TCRdb re-called the 5' RACE reads, giving one row per CDR3 protein. Here the sample spans some 270,000 distinct CDR3 sequences, 15% being singletons. Sequenced: PBMCs or a T cell subset sorted from them (not recorded which). The receptors here all came from an adult woman who had mild COVID-19 (a few samples of this study predate the infection). Cell type and time point are not known.

This clonotype was observed many times. The chain carries TRBV18 and TRBJ2-3, with no clear D. The V gene's germline CDR1 is KGHSH and CDR2 LQKENI. The CDR3 is 16 residues long. V lost 0 bases and J 2 bases, leaving 12 bases between the germline ends. In nucleotides, the CDR3 is TGTGCCAGCTCACCACCGATGATGTATGCCACAGATACGCAGTATTTT. As protein: CASSPPMMYATDTQYF.

The rearrangement joins TRBV12-3 or TRBV12-4 to TRBJ2-3; unclear D gene. V dropped 6 bases and J dropped 4 bases, with 23 bases sitting between them. The CDR3 sequence is 17 residues long. The CDR3 coding sequence is TGTGCCAGCAGAATAGTTTGGAAGAGCAAGGGCGCAGATACGCAGTATTTT. Protein: CASRIVWKSKGADTQYF.

This clonotype appeared once. V gene TRBV20-1 combines with J gene TRBJ1-1; maybe TRBD1 (6 bases). The V and J ends lost 5 bases and 3 bases respectively, with 19 bases between them. The CDR3 contains 15 residues. CDR1 DFQATT and CDR2 SNEGSKA come from the germline V gene (reference sequence). The CDR3 coding sequence is TGCAGTGCTTCCCCCCCACAGGGTCGTTACACTGAAGCTTTCTTT. Translating gives CSASPPQGRYTEAFF.

This clonotype appeared a few times. V and J are TRBV3-1 and TRBJ2-7; the D is unclear. Trimming shortened V by 2 bases and J by 5 bases, and 7 bases separated the two germline ends. This CDR3 comprises 12 residues. Per germline, CDR1 LGHDT and CDR2 YNNKEL (reference sequence). CDR3 sequence (DNA): TGTGCCAGCAGCCAAATCACACACGAGCAGTACTTC. Protein: CASSQITHEQYF.

This rearrangement joins TRBV5-1 to TRBJ2-7, with 8 positions matching TRBD2. This CDR3 region has 15 residues. J lost 5 bases, V lost 3 bases, and 10 bases had no gene match. Germline CDR1 reads SGHRS; CDR2 reads YFSETQ. CDR3 DNA sequence: TGCGCCAGCAGCTCGGGGGGGCCGGACCTCCACGAGCAGTACTTC. The encoded protein is CASSSGGPDLHEQYF.

This clonotype was observed a few times. The CDR3: CASSFWNSGNTIYF. The DNA for the CDR3 is TGTGCCAGCAGCTTTTGGAACTCTGGAAACACCATATATTTT. This chain connects TRBV7-9 to TRBJ1-3, with D unresolved. CDR1 SEHNR and CDR2 FQNEAQ come from the germline V gene (reference sequence). There are 14 residues in the CDR3. V lost 3 bases, J lost 0 bases, and 6 bases lay in between.

This clonotype was detected a few times. V is TRBV7-8 and J is TRBJ2-1, with D possibly matching TRBD1 (5 bases). With 1 base removed from V and 7 bases from J, the gap between germline ends came to 17 bases. Germline-derived CDR1 and CDR2 are SGHVS and FQNEAQ. This CDR3 has 16 amino acids. DNA of the CDR3: TGTGCCAGCAGCTTAGTATCAAAACAGGTGGTGAATGAGCAGTTCTTC. Translation gives CASSLVSKQVVNEQFF.

The gene calls are TRBV19 and TRBJ2-1; D call uncertain. Germline V gene sequence: CDR1 LNHDA, CDR2 SQIVND (reference sequence). Trimming cost V 6 bases and J 0 bases, with 9 bases left between them. CDR3 length: 14 residues. Here the CDR3 reads CASRSESSYNEQFF. The CDR3 bases are TGTGCCAGTAGAAGCGAGAGCTCCTACAATGAGCAGTTCTTC.

There are a few counts of this clonotype. The J gene is TRBJ1-6, the V gene TRBV7-9, with D hard to call. The length of the CDR3 is 12 residues. CDR1 and CDR2 (germline): SEHNR, FQNEAQ (reference sequence). With 3 bases removed from V and 13 bases from J, the gap between germline ends came to 10 bases. The CDR3 reads CASSLVGLPLHF. The CDR3 coding sequence is TGTGCCAGCAGCTTGGTGGGGTTGCCCCTCCACTTT.

The sample holds a few counts of this clonotype. The chain couples TRBV5-1 to TRBJ2-7, with 12 bases aligning to TRBD2. The germline gives CDR1 SGHRS, CDR2 YFSETQ. The ends lost 0 bases at V and 7 bases at J; junction bases unmatched: 11. The CDR3 runs 17 residues. CDR3 sequence reads: CASSLVRTSGEGREQYF. The CDR3 bases are TGCGCCAGCAGCTTGGTACGGACTAGCGGGGAGGGGAGGGAGCAGTACTTC.

This clonotype was observed a handful of times. The V and J genes are TRBV5-6 and TRBJ2-3; 8 positions agree with TRBD2. This CDR3 spans 15 amino acids. V trimming: 2 bases; J trimming: 3 bases; junction bases outside the gene matches: 5. The germline V gene encodes CDR1 SGHDT and CDR2 YYEEEE. As DNA, the CDR3 is TGTGCCAGCAGCTTATCCACTAGCGGTACAGATACGCAGTATTTT. Its translation is CASSLSTSGTDTQYF. The full variable domain, rest sourced from reference TRBV5-6 and TRBJ2-3, is DAGVTQSPTHLIKTRGQQVTLRCSPKSGHDTVSWYQQALGQGPQFIFQYYEEEERQRGNFPDRFSGHQFPNYSSELNVNALLLGDSALYLCASSLSTSGTDTQYFGPGTRLTVL.

This clonotype has a handful of counts. The gene calls are TRBV19 and TRBJ1-1; 9 nucleotides line up with TRBD1. This CDR3 region has 15 residues. J lost 1 base, V lost 7 bases, and 7 bases had no gene match. Germline CDR1 is LNHDA and CDR2 is SQIVND (reference sequence). DNA of the CDR3: TGTGCCAGTATTGGGACAGGGAGGAAGAACACTGAAGCTTTCTTT. It specifies CASIGTGRKNTEAFF.

A few counts support this clonotype. The chain has TRBV5-1 and TRBJ2-3; 11 nucleotides agree with TRBD2. The V and J ends lost 0 bases and 0 bases, in that order; junction bases with no gene match: 6. Germline values: CDR1 SGHRS, CDR2 YFSETQ. The CDR3 loop spans 18 amino acids. The CDR3 bases are TGCGCCAGCAGCTTGGGAATAGCGGGAGGGAGCAGCACAGATACGCAGTATTTT. Encoded protein: CASSLGIAGGSSTDTQYF.

The V call is TRBV19, the J call TRBJ2-1; weak D call: TRBD1 (6 bases). Trimming stripped 6 bases from V and 8 bases from J, with 26 bases between. The V gene's germline CDR1 is LNHDA and CDR2 SQIVND (reference sequence). The CDR3 sequence is 17 residues long. DNA for the CDR3: TGTGCCAGTAGCCGCTCAGACAGGAAGGTTCCATGGGATGAGCAGTTCTTC. Translation gives CASSRSDRKVPWDEQFF.

V and J are TRBV5-1 and TRBJ1-2; D is unresolved. Germline V CDR1 and CDR2: SGHRS, YFSETQ. The CDR3 has 13 amino acids. V was trimmed by 0 bases and J by 5 bases, leaving 8 bases between them. The CDR3 is CASSLESVYGYTF. In nucleotides, the CDR3 is TGCGCCAGCAGCTTGGAGTCAGTTTATGGCTACACCTTC. Combining the CDR3 with reference TRBV5-1 and TRBJ1-2 gives the whole variable domain KAGVTQTPRYLIKTRGQQVTLSCSPISGHRSVSWYQQTPGQGLQFLFEYFSETQRNKGNFPGRFSGRQFSNSRSEMNVSTLELGDSALYLCASSLESVYGYTFGSGTRLTVV.

The rearrangement joins TRBV5-5 to TRBJ2-7, with a tentative D call TRBD2 (5 bases). Germline V gene sequence: CDR1 SGHKS, CDR2 YYEKEE (reference sequence). The V and J ends lost 0 bases and 6 bases respectively, with 19 bases between them. The CDR3 length is 16 residues. The CDR3 DNA sequence: TGTGCCAGCAGCTTGGAGGGAGCCCGAAGACGTGGCGAGCAGTACTTC. Its protein product is CASSLEGARRRGEQYF.

V is TRBV4-2 and J is TRBJ2-7, with 8 bases fitting TRBD2. The CDR3 runs to 19 residues. Germline CDR1 reads LGHNA; CDR2 reads YNFKEQ. J was trimmed by 1 base and V by 4 bases; bases with no gene match: 18. CDR3 protein: CASSPLIGAGGLSSYEQYF. CDR3 bases: TGTGCCAGCAGCCCCCTAATCGGGGCGGGAGGCCTATCTTCCTACGAGCAGTACTTC.

This clonotype was observed a few times. This rearrangement joins TRBV10-3 to TRBJ1-5; D not certain. Between the trimmed V and J ends, which lost 5 bases and 5 bases, there was a span of 10 bases. This CDR3 is built from 13 residues. Germline V CDR1 and CDR2: ENHRY, SYGVKD. The CDR3 loop is CAISPGHDQPQHF. In DNA, the CDR3 is TGTGCCATCAGTCCAGGTCACGATCAGCCCCAGCATTTT.

V usage is TRBV10-2 and J usage is TRBJ2-3; maybe TRBD2 (5 bases). The germline gives CDR1 WSHSY, CDR2 SAAADI. CDR3 length: 14 amino acids. Trimming stripped 4 bases from V and 2 bases from J, with 10 bases between. The DNA for the CDR3 is TGCGCCAGCAGTGGAAGCGGCCTCACAGATACGCAGTATTTT. Its protein is CASSGSGLTDTQYF.

This clonotype appeared a few times. The chain couples TRBV10-2 to TRBJ1-1; TRBD1 aligns across 7 bases. V was pared by 3 bases and J by 4 bases, with 5 bases of the junction left unmatched. The CDR3 totals 14 residues. Per germline, CDR1 WSHSY and CDR2 SAAADI. In nucleotides, the CDR3 is TGCGCCAGCAGTGAAGGGCAGGGGGGCACTGAAGCTTTCTTT. Protein: CASSEGQGGTEAFF.

This clonotype was recorded a few times. The chain couples TRBV24-1 to TRBJ2-5; TRBD1 aligns across 7 bases. CDR1 is KGHDR and CDR2 is SFDVKD in the germline V gene. CDR3 length equals 18 residues. The ends lost 4 bases at V and 8 bases at J; junction bases unmatched: 21. This CDR3 reads CATSDTTGQRGQPRTQYF. CDR3 bases: TGTGCCACCAGTGACACTACCGGCCAGAGGGGACAGCCTAGAACCCAGTACTTC.

This clonotype was seen more than once but under ten times. The chain combines TRBV4-3 with TRBJ2-1; the match to TRBD2 covers 10 bases. Germline trimming cut 0 bases from V and 4 bases from J; bases unmatched to any gene: 18. Germline V gives CDR1 LGHNA, CDR2 YSLEER. This CDR3 is built from 21 residues. CDR3 sequence: CASSQDMVLRLAGAGYNEQFF. The CDR3 DNA sequence: TGCGCCAGCAGCCAAGATATGGTCTTAAGGCTAGCGGGAGCGGGGTACAATGAGCAGTTCTTC.

CDR3 nucleotides: TGTGCCAGTAGTATGCAAGCGGGACTAGCGGTTGCGAACACCGGGGAGCTGTTTTTT. Protein product: CASSMQAGLAVANTGELFF. V usage is TRBV19 and J usage is TRBJ2-2; 11 nucleotides match TRBD2. V was clipped by 3 bases and J by 0 bases; unmatched bases: 9. This CDR3 spans 19 amino acids. CDR1 LNHDA and CDR2 SQIVND come from the germline V gene (reference sequence).

The V gene is TRBV4-2, the J gene TRBJ2-1; D unresolved. Germline CDR1 LGHNA, CDR2 YNFKEQ. The ends were cut back, 0 bases at V and 6 bases at J, with 0 bases in the middle. This CDR3 is built from 11 residues. CDR3 loop: CASSQDNEQFF. The DNA for the CDR3 is TGTGCCAGCAGCCAAGACAATGAGCAGTTCTTC.